This T cell receptor beta chain was captured in a study of blood T cell repertoires in COVID-19. This table comes from immunoSEQ multiplex PCR, and its TCRdb copy is limited to in-frame clones, with some not included. Of over 90,000 clones listed, approximately 84% are singletons. Trimming removed 3 bases from V and 6 bases from J, with 9 bases in between. Germline V gene data show CDR1 as SGHTA and CDR2 as FQGTGA. The CDR3 spans 12 residues. This clonotype was obtained from a human donor in a cohort sampled during active or convalescent COVID-19. Sequencing input: peripheral blood. The chain carries TRBV7-3 and TRBJ2-7; tentatively, D is TRBD2 (5 bases). The CDR3 spells CASSFEGGEQYF. DNA of the CDR3: TGTGCCAGCAGCTTCGAGGGCGGCGAGCAGTACTTC.